This passage covers 12 T cell receptor beta chains from one sample sequenced in a study of regulatory T cells in long-lasting Graves disease. Building of the TCR beta libraries involved iRepertoire HTBI primers and Arm-PCR of CDR3 regions. Each CDR3 protein is one row after TCRdb ran MiXCR on the multiplex PCR reads. The data hold approximately 500,000 distinct CDR3 sequences, with around a fifth observed a single time. Time point here: persistent/refractory GD, antithyroid drugs over 5 years with positive TRAb. PBMC-derived RNA was used for the TCR library. The material sequenced was peripheral blood mononuclear cells (PBMCs), taken when the disease was refractory, from a patient treated with antithyroid drugs. Receptors originate from a female donor with Graves disease.

CDR3 region: CSAAGTQNTGELFF. The CDR3 DNA reads as TGCAGTGCTGCAGGGACACAGAACACCGGGGAGCTGTTTTTT. J is TRBJ2-2 and V is TRBV20-1; a weak D match, TRBD1 (6 bases). Germline values: CDR1 DFQATT, CDR2 SNEGSKA (reference sequence). The CDR3 spans 14 residues. With 5 bases removed from V and 1 base from J, the gap between germline ends came to 11 bases.

This chain links TRBV20-1 with TRBJ2-7, with D uncertain. The CDR3 loop spans 13 amino acids. V was pared by 4 bases and J by 3 bases, with 13 bases between. Germline V gives CDR1 DFQATT, CDR2 SNEGSKA (reference sequence). The CDR3 DNA sequence: TGCAGTGCTACAAGACAAGAATTCTACGAGCAGTACTTC. Protein: CSATRQEFYEQYF.

This clonotype was observed at least ten times. The chain employs TRBV7-9 and TRBJ2-7, with D possibly TRBD1 on 6 matching bases. Trimming shortened V by 3 bases and J by 3 bases, and 15 bases separated the two germline ends. Germline assignment: CDR1 SEHNR and CDR2 FQNEAQ (reference sequence). The CDR3 sequence is 15 residues long. The CDR3 region has the DNA TGTGCCAGCAGCTTTGCACAGGGATTCGTCTACGAGCAGTACTTC. It encodes CASSFAQGFVYEQYF.

This clonotype was counted a few times. This rearrangement joins TRBV5-8 to TRBJ1-6; 9 bases match TRBD1. The germline gives CDR1 SGHTS, CDR2 YDEGEE. The V gene end was trimmed by 3 bases and the J gene end by 5 bases; junction bases not matched to a gene: 9. This CDR3 comprises 17 residues. The CDR3 spells CASSSRGGQGDNSPLHF. CDR3 DNA sequence: TGTGCCAGCAGCTCCCGCGGGGGACAGGGCGATAATTCACCCCTCCACTTT.

On this clonotype itself: A much more abundant neighbour one base away suggests this may be a read error. The CDR3 protein is CASSRVGGHTEAFF. CDR3 DNA sequence: TGTGCCAGCTCACGAGTGGGCGGACACACTGAAGCTTTCTTT. The chain uses TRBV18 and TRBJ1-1; no clear D. Trimming cost V 4 bases and J 3 bases, with 12 bases left between them. The CDR3 runs to 14 residues. Germline V gives CDR1 KGHSH, CDR2 LQKENI. Full variable domain (outside the CDR3, taken from reference TRBV18 and TRBJ1-1): NAGVMQNPRHLVRRRGQEARLRCSPMKGHSHVYWYRQLPEEGLKFMVYLQKENIIDESGMPKERFSAEFPKEGPSILRIQQVVRGDSAAYFCASSRVGGHTEAFFGQGTRLTVV.

This clonotype was recorded many times. J is TRBJ2-7 and V is TRBV28; D remains unclear. This CDR3 comprises 11 residues. Trimming stripped 7 bases from V and 2 bases from J, with 6 bases between. Germline-derived CDR1 and CDR2 are MDHEN and SYDVKM. This chain's CDR3 is CASTTAYEQYF. The CDR3 nucleotides are TGTGCCAGCACCACAGCCTACGAGCAGTACTTC.

This sequence joins TRBV5-1 and TRBJ2-7; no clear D. V shed 1 base and J shed 0 bases, with 11 bases lying between them. This CDR3 spans 15 amino acids. Per germline, CDR1 SGHRS and CDR2 YFSETQ. Written as DNA, the CDR3 is TGCGCCAGCAGCTTGTCAAGTGACAACTCCTACGAGCAGTACTTC. This encodes CASSLSSDNSYEQYF.

This clonotype has only a few counts. This rearrangement joins TRBV20-1 to TRBJ2-5; TRBD2 matches at 8 bases. This CDR3 region has 16 residues. Germline CDR1 is DFQATT and CDR2 is SNEGSKA (reference sequence). V shed 6 bases and J 2 bases; nucleotides not matched to a gene: 14. For the CDR3, the DNA is TGCAGTGCCGGGGGGGGTATCGACATGGGGCAAGAGACCCAGTACTTC. The encoded protein is CSAGGGIDMGQETQYF.

The table lists this clonotype with many counts. The chain links TRBV12-3 or TRBV12-4 to TRBJ2-5, with 7 bases fitting TRBD2. This CDR3 spans 17 amino acids. V was pared by 6 bases and J by 4 bases, with 17 bases of the junction left unmatched. The chain's CDR3 is CASSRDAAGGGRETQYF. CDR3 nucleotide sequence: TGTGCCAGCAGCCGAGATGCGGCAGGCGGGGGACGAGAGACCCAGTACTTC.

This clonotype was found a few times. This chain joins TRBV3-1 and TRBJ1-1; D not resolved. Trimming removed 0 bases from V and 0 bases from J, with 8 bases in between. Per the germline V gene, CDR1 is LGHDT and CDR2 is YNNKEL (reference sequence). The CDR3 covers 15 residues. The CDR3 loop is CASSQEVQLNTEAFF. The CDR3 DNA reads as TGTGCCAGCAGCCAAGAGGTCCAGTTGAACACTGAAGCTTTCTTT.

V gene TRBV5-1 combines with J gene TRBJ1-1, with D possibly TRBD1 on 6 matching bases. The germline V and J ends were trimmed by 4 bases and 1 base, with 14 bases remaining between them. The CDR3 is 15 amino acids. CDR1 and CDR2 from the germline V gene are SGHRS and YFSETQ. The CDR3 DNA reads TGCGCCAGCAGCGGGGCGGGACACAAGAACACTGAAGCTTTCTTT. Its translation is CASSGAGHKNTEAFF.

This clonotype was detected a few times. The CDR3 loop is CASSQGLSGSYNEQFF. CDR3 coding DNA: TGTGCCAGCAGCCAAGGTCTTAGCGGGAGTTACAATGAGCAGTTCTTC. The chain has TRBV4-2 and TRBJ2-1, with 9 nucleotides matching TRBD2. Germline CDR1 and CDR2: LGHNA and YNFKEQ. This CDR3 has 16 residues. Trimming removed 1 base from V and 4 bases from J; junction bases left unmatched: 5.